Included here is one T cell receptor (beta chain) sequence, with context. This clonotype was detected ten times or more. There is no known antigen for this receptor. There are no base qualities to consult, and no much larger clone falls within one base. The CDR3 contains 15 residues, cysteine and phenylalanine counted. The CDR3 DNA has 45 bases and is translated from base 1. Taken from the germline V gene, the CDR1 and CDR2 loops are SGHVS and FQNEAQ. Cut back by 1 base and 7 bases, the V and J ends lie 17 bases apart. The sample originates from a study of T cell repertoires in cytomegalovirus infection (dated by TCRdb to about 2019). Regarding the complete study: Because public TCR beta signatures pointed to carriage of CMV infection together with the matching HLA type, the HLA type of each donor mattered for the analysis.

Sequencing relied on an Illumina HiSeq 1500. TCRdb redid the processing of the public reads, applying fastp at Q25 and MiXCR, and retained in-frame beta chains. Each CDR3 protein gets just one entry, which takes the most common genes and DNA from the rows behind it. The sample table holds approximately 130,000 distinct CDR3 sequences, of which 7.5% to 9% were seen once. The top ten hold about 9.5% of the sample. The research as a whole found: The ex vivo response was dominated by HLA-C-restricted CMV-specific TCR beta clonotypes, and the single most frequent clonotype in two of eight donors was supplied by these HLA-C-restricted clonotypes. In both this cohort and an independent cohort of 352 donors, the cumulative frequency of public TCR beta family members distinguished carriers of CMV infection plus the relevant HLA type.

The source material was PBMCs. The sequence came from a human donor in good health (CMV status not recorded). Some clones in this sample may be carry-over from other donors' samples. This chain is built from TRBV7-8 and TRBJ2-7; TRBD2 is a weak D gene call, 6 bases matching. The DNA sequence reads TGTGCCAGCAGCTTAGGTCGACTAGTTCCGAGGGAGCAGTACTTC. It translates to CASSLGRLVPREQYF.